The T cell receptor beta chain described here comes from a study of blood T cell repertoires in COVID-19. On the study more broadly: Acute-phase and convalescent COVID-19 samples originated in the United States, Italy and Spain.

A single count supports this clone. At one boundary the junction diverges from the germline segment, which might be a read error. Individuals aged about 18 to 90 years were recruited from fewer than 25 US areas. As originally analysed: Nucleated cell counts were estimated from reference gene primer amplification. The protocol was immunoSEQ multiplex PCR, while the TCRdb copy is restricted to in-frame clones and leaves out a portion. Clonal size and the V and J genes are those of that table, whereas D and trimming came from the DNA. The data show approximately 250,000 clones, nearly 90% seen once. The receptor's source is a woman aged 25 to 39 who had recovered from COVID-19. Sequenced material: PBMCs or T cells enriched from blood (not recorded which).

The CDR3 DNA reads TGTGCCGGGAGAGGGGTGGAGAGAATCGGCTACACCTTC. As protein: CAGRGVERIGYTF. The rearrangement uses TRBV30 and TRBJ1-2; maybe TRBD1 (5 bases). Germline V gives CDR1 GTSNPN, CDR2 SVGIG (reference sequence). The CDR3 loop spans 13 amino acids.